This T cell receptor (beta chain) is from a study of identical twins. One entry per CDR3 protein results from TCRdb running MiXCR on the 5' RACE reads. The repertoire holds about 1.7 million distinct CDR3 sequences, with around a third as singletons. V was pared by 7 bases and J by 2 bases, with 11 bases of the junction left unmatched. This CDR3 is 16 amino acids long. Germline CDR1 reads MNHNS; CDR2 reads SASEGT. The clonotype was recovered from a newborn girl in good health. The specimen sequenced was cord blood. The V call is TRBV6-1, the J call TRBJ1-5, with 7 bases fitting TRBD1. The DNA of the CDR3 is TGTGCCAGCATGCCCAATGGACAGGCGGGCAATCAGCCCCAGCATTTT. Amino acid sequence: CASMPNGQAGNQPQHF.